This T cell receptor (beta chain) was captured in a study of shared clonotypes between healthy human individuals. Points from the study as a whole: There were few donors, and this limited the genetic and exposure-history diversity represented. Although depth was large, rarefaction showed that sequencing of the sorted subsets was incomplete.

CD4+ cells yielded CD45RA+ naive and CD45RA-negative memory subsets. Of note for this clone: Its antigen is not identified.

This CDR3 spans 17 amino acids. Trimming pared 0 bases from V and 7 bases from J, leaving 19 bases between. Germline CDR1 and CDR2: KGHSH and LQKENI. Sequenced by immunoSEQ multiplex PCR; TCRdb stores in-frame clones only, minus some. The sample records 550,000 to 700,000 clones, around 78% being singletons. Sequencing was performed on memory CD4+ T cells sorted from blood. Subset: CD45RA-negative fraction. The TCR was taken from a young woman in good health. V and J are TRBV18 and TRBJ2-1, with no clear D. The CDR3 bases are TGTGCCAGCTCACCACCTTTGGCCCAGCCACGGTGGAATGAGCAGTTCTTC. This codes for CASSPPLAQPRWNEQFF.